The 18 T cell receptor beta chains reported below all come from one sample, sequenced in a study of blood T cell repertoires in COVID-19. Here immunoSEQ multiplex PCR was the method, and the copy in TCRdb shows in-frame clones only, minus some. The sample yields about 330,000 clones, over 70% seen once. Sequenced input: PBMCs or T cells enriched from blood (not recorded which). The receptor source for this set is a man between 25 and 39 years old who had recovered from COVID-19.

V usage is TRBV12-2 and J usage is TRBJ2-7; the table calls TRBD2, which could not be checked here. TRBV12-2 is designated a pseudogene. The CDR3 has 17 residues. CDR3 in amino acids: CASRLEGLAGGPYEQYF. The CDR3 nucleotides are TGTGCAAGTCGCTTAGAGGGACTAGCGGGGGGCCCCTACGAGCAGTACTTC.

The genes are TRBV27 and TRBJ2-2; D might be TRBD1 (5 bases). CDR1 is MNHEY and CDR2 is SMNVEV in the germline V gene (reference sequence). The length of the CDR3 is 14 residues. V shed 6 bases and J shed 2 bases, with 10 bases lying between them. The CDR3 sequence is CASRGVYNTGELFF. The CDR3 DNA reads TGTGCCAGCAGAGGGGTCTACAACACCGGGGAGCTGTTTTTT.

The chain combines TRBV27 with TRBJ1-2; maybe TRBD1 (6 bases). Trimming shortened V by 3 bases and J by 0 bases, and 11 bases separated the two germline ends. This CDR3 contains 15 residues. Germline V gene lookup returns CDR1 MNHEY and CDR2 SMNVEV (reference sequence). CDR3 bases: TGTGCCAGCAGTTTTCGACAGGAAGCTAACTATGGCTACACCTTC. It translates to CASSFRQEANYGYTF.

This chain links TRBV2 with TRBJ2-1; 12 positions match TRBD2. This CDR3 comprises 15 residues. V trimming: 6 bases; J trimming: 7 bases; junction bases outside the gene matches: 7. Germline V CDR1 and CDR2: SNHLY, FYNNEI. DNA of the CDR3: TGTGCCAGCAGGCTGGCTAGCGGGGGGGCGAATGAGCAGTTCTTC. Residues: CASRLASGGANEQFF.

The genes are TRBV24-1 and TRBJ2-7; D remains unclear. The CDR3 has 13 residues. V was trimmed by 5 bases and J by 2 bases, leaving 9 bases between them. Per the germline V gene, CDR1 is KGHDR and CDR2 is SFDVKD. CDR3 residues: CATSVTGTYEQYF. CDR3 coding DNA: TGTGCCACCAGTGTAACGGGTACCTACGAGCAGTACTTC.

Notes on this clone: Sequence at one end of the junction differs from germline and may be a read error. The same CDR3 is also encoded by other DNA sequences in this sample. The V gene is TRBV3-1 (or the pseudogene TRBV3-2), the J gene TRBJ1-6, with 11 bases aligning to TRBD1. Germline V lookup: CDR1 LGHDT, CDR2 YNNKEL (reference sequence). This CDR3 contains 15 residues. The CDR3 DNA sequence: TGTGCCAGCAGCCAGCAGGGACAGGGGGGTTCACCCCTTCACTTT. Protein: CASSQQGQGGSPLHF.

The J gene is TRBJ2-7, the V gene TRBV28; 10 positions agree with TRBD2. CDR3 length: 14 amino acids. With 7 bases clipped from V and 2 bases from J, the junction kept 5 bases outside the gene matches. Germline V gene lookup returns CDR1 MDHEN and CDR2 SYDVKM. CDR3 nucleotides: TGTGCCAGCAAAGTAGCGGGGGGAACCTACGAGCAGTACTTC. This encodes CASKVAGGTYEQYF.

V gene TRBV10-2 combines with J gene TRBJ2-2, with 13 nucleotides matching TRBD2. Unmatched junction bases numbered 3, after V lost 5 bases and J lost 6 bases. Germline V CDR1 and CDR2: WSHSY, SAAADI. This CDR3 spans 15 amino acids. CDR3 in amino acids: CASSLTSGGSGELFF. In DNA, the CDR3 is TGCGCCAGCAGTTTGACTAGCGGGGGGTCCGGGGAGCTGTTTTTT.

The CDR3 is CASSSSGTGVVPSTDTQYF. In DNA form, the CDR3 reads TGTGCCAGCAGCTCCTCCGGGACAGGGGTTGTCCCATCTACAGATACGCAGTATTTT. The V and J genes are TRBV7-9 and TRBJ2-3; 10 positions match TRBD1. Trimming cost V 4 bases and J 3 bases; bases outside gene matches: 16. CDR3 length: 19 residues. In germline, CDR1 is SEHNR, CDR2 FQNEAQ (reference sequence). Drawing the rest from reference TRBV7-9 and TRBJ2-3, the complete variable domain is DTGVSQNPRHKITKRGQNVTFRCDPISEHNRLYWYRQTLGQGPEFLTYFQNEAQLEKSRLLSDRFSAERPKGSFSTLEIQRTEQGDSAMYLCASSSSGTGVVPSTDTQYFGPGTRLTVL.

The chain employs TRBV28 and TRBJ2-1; D is perhaps TRBD2 (6 bases). Trimming took off 10 bases at V and 5 bases at J, with 9 bases between the two ends. CDR3 length equals 11 residues. Germline V gene sequence: CDR1 MDHEN, CDR2 SYDVKM. The CDR3 sequence is CATRGNNEQFF. The DNA for the CDR3 is TGTGCCACCCGGGGGAACAATGAGCAGTTCTTC.

V usage is TRBV2 and J usage is TRBJ1-5, with 9 bases that match TRBD1. Germline values: CDR1 SNHLY, CDR2 FYNNEI. The ends lost 6 bases at V and 5 bases at J; junction bases unmatched: 8. The CDR3 loop spans 15 amino acids. CDR3 nucleotide sequence: TGTGCCAGCAGCAGAGAACAGGGGGCGGATCAGCCCCAGCATTTT. Amino acid sequence: CASSREQGADQPQHF.

The J gene is TRBJ1-3, the V gene TRBV2; possibly TRBD1 for D (6 bases). The V gene's germline CDR1 is SNHLY and CDR2 FYNNEI. This CDR3 comprises 14 residues. Trimming took off 8 bases at V and 3 bases at J, with 14 bases between the two ends. The CDR3 protein is CASHYRAGGNTIYF. The DNA for the CDR3 is TGTGCCAGCCATTACAGGGCCGGTGGAAACACCATATATTTT. Filled out from reference TRBV2 and TRBJ1-3, the complete variable domain reads EPEVTQTPSHQVTQMGQEVILRCVPISNHLYFYWYRQILGQKVEFLVSFYNNEISEKSEIFDDQFSVERPDGSNFTLKIRSTKLEDSAMYFCASHYRAGGNTIYFGEGSWLTVV.

V usage is TRBV19 and J usage is TRBJ2-2, with a weak D call TRBD2 (7 bases). The length of the CDR3 is 16 residues. CDR1 is LNHDA, CDR2 SQIVND, per germline (reference sequence). V was shortened by 3 bases and J by 0 bases, with 11 bases between the two germline ends. The DNA of the CDR3 is TGTGCCAGTAGTATGCCGGGGGGCGCGAACACCGGGGAGCTGTTTTTT. Translated: CASSMPGGANTGELFF.

This clone has a single count. The chain carries TRBV24-1 and TRBJ1-2; 8 bases are shared with TRBD1. This CDR3 comprises 14 residues. From germline, CDR1 is KGHDR and CDR2 SFDVKD. J gave up 7 bases and V 4 bases, and 7 bases lay outside the gene matches. This CDR3 is CATSDPDRAFGYTF. DNA of the CDR3: TGTGCCACCAGTGACCCGGACAGGGCTTTTGGCTACACCTTC.

CDR3 sequence: CASSPPGRPYGYTF. CDR3 DNA: TGTGCCAGCTCACCCCCGGGGAGGCCTTATGGCTACACCTTC. The chain uses TRBV18 and TRBJ1-2; D is unclear. The CDR3 runs 14 residues. Germline lookup yields CDR1 KGHSH and CDR2 LQKENI. Trimming removed 3 bases from V and 5 bases from J, with 13 bases in between. Full variable domain (rest looked up from reference TRBV18 and TRBJ1-2): NAGVMQNPRHLVRRRGQEARLRCSPMKGHSHVYWYRQLPEEGLKFMVYLQKENIIDESGMPKERFSAEFPKEGPSILRIQQVVRGDSAAYFCASSPPGRPYGYTFGSGTRLTVV.

The chain uses TRBV2 and TRBJ2-7, with D possibly TRBD1 on 5 matching bases. Germline values: CDR1 SNHLY, CDR2 FYNNEI. Trimming pared 7 bases from V and 2 bases from J, leaving 21 bases between. The CDR3 contains 16 residues. The CDR3 nucleotides read TGTGCCAGCACCGACCGGCCGGACAATCCTCCCTACGAGCAGTACTTC. This codes for CASTDRPDNPPYEQYF.

The chain recombines TRBV19 with TRBJ2-1; tentatively, D is TRBD1 (8 bases). Germline-derived CDR1 and CDR2 are LNHDA and SQIVND (reference sequence). This CDR3 spans 18 amino acids. Trimming shortened V by 6 bases and J by 3 bases, and 24 bases separated the two germline ends. The DNA for the CDR3 is TGTGCCAGTAGCATGAGGACAGGGAGGGGCTCGCGCTACAATGAGCAGTTCTTC. It translates to CASSMRTGRGSRYNEQFF.

CDR3 nucleotides: TGTGCCAGCAGCCAAACAGGGGGCACTGGAAACACCATATATTTT. This translates into CASSQTGGTGNTIYF. The rearrangement uses TRBV3-1 (or the pseudogene TRBV3-2) and TRBJ1-3; TRBD1 matches 9 bases. J lost 2 bases, V lost 2 bases, and 1 base had no gene match. In germline, CDR1 is LGHDT, CDR2 YNNKEL (reference sequence). The CDR3 loop spans 15 amino acids.